The clone carrying this T cell receptor beta chain is medium-sized by share. Its antigen is not known. The data derive from a study of metastatic and nonmetastatic thyroid tumors. Study summary: Blood and tumor or nodule tissue repertoires from malignant and benign thyroid patients were compared.

Study outcomes and limitations: Benign nodules were reported to have significantly lower TCR beta diversity than malignant thyroid tumors, in blood and tumor.

Trimming removed 2 bases from V and 5 bases from J, with 12 bases in between. The V gene's germline CDR1 is MNHEY and CDR2 SVGEGT. This CDR3 contains 14 residues. The authors' processing: The study's classifier, a distant-metastasis tool for papillary thyroid cancer, was built using CDR3 differences across clinicopathological groups. Using MiXCR, TCRdb re-called clones from the PCR reads. None of the V and J calls come from the authors' own analysis; TCRdb made them. Among about 23,000 clones listed, 20% were seen once. No treatment had been given to any patient before thyroid surgery. The source is a female donor with papillary thyroid cancer or a benign thyroid nodule (not recorded which). Some clones in this sample may be carry-over from other donors' samples. The gene calls are TRBV6-2 or TRBV6-3 and TRBJ1-2; D is unclear. The sample consisted of blood. CDR3 bases: TGTGCCAGCAGTTACGATGTGGTGGCTTATGGCTACACCTTC. This encodes CASSYDVVAYGYTF.